This entry lists 14 T cell receptor beta chains sequenced from one sample in a study of cytomegalovirus exposure and HLA in healthy donors. Researchers ran the PCR with 60 Vbeta and 13 Jbeta primers. Sequencing used immunoSEQ multiplex PCR; TCRdb keeps in-frame clones, though not all of them. The sample yields around 150,000 clones, roughly four fifths seen once. Sample: PBMCs. Receptors were obtained from a man aged 25-40 years in good health and CMV-seronegative.

J is TRBJ2-6 and V is TRBV4-1; 8 bases match TRBD2. The CDR3 totals 19 residues. In germline, CDR1 is MGHRA, CDR2 YSYEKL. The trim removed 0 bases at V and 1 base at J, leaving 8 bases unmatched. The CDR3: CASSQDLQREYSGANVLTF. In DNA form, the CDR3 reads TGCGCCAGCAGCCAAGATCTCCAGCGGGAGTATTCTGGGGCCAACGTCCTGACTTTC.

This clone has a single count. The chain links TRBV2 to TRBJ2-2; maybe TRBD1 (5 bases). The CDR3 consists of 14 residues. In germline, CDR1 is SNHLY, CDR2 FYNNEI. Trimming took 8 bases from V and 6 from J, leaving 16 bases between them. The CDR3 coding sequence is TGTGCCAGCCGGACACGGATCTTATCCGGGGAGCTGTTTTTT. Translation gives CASRTRILSGELFF.

V gene TRBV29-1 combines with J gene TRBJ1-2; no reliable D call. This CDR3 spans 14 amino acids. The germline V gene encodes CDR1 SQVTM and CDR2 ANQGSEA. V was trimmed by 4 bases and J by 6 bases, leaving 18 bases between them. The chain's CDR3 is CSVVFGVLEDGYTF. CDR3 DNA sequence: TGCAGCGTTGTTTTCGGGGTCTTAGAGGATGGCTACACCTTC.

The rearrangement joins TRBV11-3 to TRBJ1-1; D remains unclear. Trimming pared 1 base from V and 0 bases from J, leaving 9 bases between. The CDR3 loop spans 15 amino acids. Germline CDR1 is SGHNT and CDR2 is YENEEA. CDR3 bases: TGTGCCAGCAGCTTAGTAACAACAATGAACACTGAAGCTTTCTTT. The encoded protein is CASSLVTTMNTEAFF.

Worth noting for this clone: The junction departs from the called germline gene at one end, perhaps through a read error. The V gene is TRBV5-8, the J gene TRBJ2-5; no definite D call. Looked up from germline, CDR1 is SGHTS and CDR2 is YDEGEE. The CDR3 loop spans 9 amino acids. CDR3 DNA sequence: TGTGCCAGCAGCTTGGCCTCCCACTTC. This encodes CASSLASHF.

The chain uses TRBV9 and TRBJ2-1, with 8 bases fitting TRBD1. Unmatched junction bases numbered 1, after V lost 2 bases and J lost 3 bases. Germline V gene data show CDR1 as SGDLS and CDR2 as YYNGEE. The CDR3 is 14 amino acids. The DNA of the CDR3 is TGTGCCAGCAGCGTGACAGGGGACTACAATGAGCAGTTCTTC. As protein: CASSVTGDYNEQFF.

The V gene is TRBV9, the J gene TRBJ2-5; D is possibly TRBD1 (6 bases). With 0 bases removed from V and 2 bases from J, the gap between germline ends came to 11 bases. The germline CDR1 and CDR2 sequences are SGDLS and YYNGEE. CDR3 length equals 15 residues. The CDR3 region is CASSVGGTPQETQYF. The CDR3 bases are TGTGCCAGCAGCGTAGGAGGGACACCACAAGAGACCCAGTACTTC.

The V gene is TRBV29-1, the J gene TRBJ2-2; 9 positions agree with TRBD1. Germline V gene lookup returns CDR1 SQVTM and CDR2 ANQGSEA. There are 15 residues in the CDR3. V was pared by 6 bases and J by 4 bases, with 9 bases of the junction left unmatched. In nucleotides, the CDR3 is TGCAGCGTAGTTTTTGGGACAGGGATCACCGGGGAGCTGTTTTTT. This translates into CSVVFGTGITGELFF.

Only a few counts were recorded for this clone. This chain connects TRBV2 to TRBJ1-2, with a weak D call TRBD1 (6 bases). The V gene's germline CDR1 is SNHLY and CDR2 FYNNEI. The CDR3 covers 15 residues. V was pared by 5 bases and J by 6 bases, with 19 bases between. The CDR3 nucleotides are TGTGCCAGCAGTAGTCGGGACACCGGGTCGGATGGCTACACCTTC. This gives the protein CASSSRDTGSDGYTF.

The chain is built from TRBV7-3 and TRBJ2-1, with 8 bases matching TRBD2. After removal of 4 bases from V and 8 bases from J, the junction contained 10 bases not matched to a gene. The CDR3 runs 15 residues. Per germline, CDR1 SGHTA and CDR2 FQGTGA. This CDR3 reads CASSSSGGPLYEQFF. CDR3 DNA sequence: TGTGCCAGCAGCTCCTCGGGAGGGCCCTTATATGAGCAGTTCTTC.

This clone showed up just once. The chain combines TRBV19 with TRBJ1-4; TRBD1 matches at 8 bases. Germline trimming cut 1 base from V and 6 bases from J; bases unmatched to any gene: 4. Germline lookup yields CDR1 LNHDA and CDR2 SQIVND (reference sequence). The CDR3 sequence is 15 residues long. The CDR3: CASSIAARGHEKLFF. The DNA of the CDR3 is TGTGCCAGTAGTATAGCGGCCAGGGGGCATGAAAAACTGTTTTTT. The whole variable domain, filled in from reference TRBV19 and TRBJ1-4, reads DGGITQSPKYLFRKEGQNVTLSCEQNLNHDAMYWYRQDPGQGLRLIYYSQIVNDFQKGDIAEGYSVSREKKESFPLTVTSAQKNPTAFYLCASSIAARGHEKLFFGSGTQLSVL.

CDR3 amino acids: CASWGDRGRDEQFF. The CDR3 nucleotides read TGCGCCAGCTGGGGTGACAGGGGGCGAGATGAGCAGTTCTTC. This chain links TRBV5-1 with TRBJ2-1; 10 positions match TRBD1. V gave up 7 bases and J gave up 8 bases; unmatched junction bases: 9. CDR3 length equals 14 residues. Looked up from germline, CDR1 is SGHRS and CDR2 is YFSETQ.

J is TRBJ2-7 and V is TRBV6-6; D remains unclear. V was shortened by 4 bases and J by 0 bases, with 10 bases between the two germline ends. Germline V gene lookup returns CDR1 MNHNY and CDR2 SVGAGI (reference sequence). This CDR3 is 14 amino acids long. CDR3 residues: CASSSRYSSYEQYF. The DNA for the CDR3 is TGTGCCAGCAGTTCCCGCTACTCCTCCTACGAGCAGTACTTC.

There are a few counts of this clone. The V call is TRBV1, the J call TRBJ1-5; the table's D call, TRBD1, was not checked against the DNA. TRBV1 is marked as a pseudogene. The CDR3 covers 17 residues. The CDR3 coding sequence is TGCACCAGCAGCCCCATCGGACAGTTCGATAGCAATCAGCCCCAGCATTTT. Its protein product is CTSSPIGQFDSNQPQHF.